This T cell receptor beta chain stems from a study of blood T cell repertoires in COVID-19. Trimming at V came to 6 bases and at J to 2 bases, leaving 12 bases not matched to a gene. Germline CDR1 is WNHNN and CDR2 is SYGVQD (reference sequence). CDR3 length: 16 amino acids. The assay was immunoSEQ multiplex PCR, and TCRdb's table has in-frame clones only and misses some. The sample records some 68,000 clones, nearly 90% being singletons. The sequence was obtained from a woman aged 45-60 years with COVID-19, enrolled during active disease. V and J are TRBV10-1 and TRBJ2-7, with 8 bases aligning to TRBD2. Sequenced input: peripheral blood. Here the CDR3 reads CASSENPGTRTYEQYF. CDR3 DNA sequence: TGCGCCAGCAGCGAAAACCCCGGGACTAGGACCTACGAGCAGTACTTC.